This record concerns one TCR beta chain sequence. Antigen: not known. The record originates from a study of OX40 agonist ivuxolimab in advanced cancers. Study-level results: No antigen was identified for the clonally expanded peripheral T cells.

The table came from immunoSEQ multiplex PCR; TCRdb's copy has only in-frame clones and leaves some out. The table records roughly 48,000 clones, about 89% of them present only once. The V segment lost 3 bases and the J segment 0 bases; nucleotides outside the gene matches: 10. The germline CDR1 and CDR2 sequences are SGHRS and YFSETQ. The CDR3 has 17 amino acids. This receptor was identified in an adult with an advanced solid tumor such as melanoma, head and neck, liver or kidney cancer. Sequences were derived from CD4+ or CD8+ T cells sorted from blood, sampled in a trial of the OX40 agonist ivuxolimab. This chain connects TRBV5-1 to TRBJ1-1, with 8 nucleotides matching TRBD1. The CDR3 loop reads CASSSDRGLWVNTEAFF. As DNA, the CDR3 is TGCGCCAGCAGCTCCGACAGGGGTTTGTGGGTGAACACTGAAGCTTTCTTT.